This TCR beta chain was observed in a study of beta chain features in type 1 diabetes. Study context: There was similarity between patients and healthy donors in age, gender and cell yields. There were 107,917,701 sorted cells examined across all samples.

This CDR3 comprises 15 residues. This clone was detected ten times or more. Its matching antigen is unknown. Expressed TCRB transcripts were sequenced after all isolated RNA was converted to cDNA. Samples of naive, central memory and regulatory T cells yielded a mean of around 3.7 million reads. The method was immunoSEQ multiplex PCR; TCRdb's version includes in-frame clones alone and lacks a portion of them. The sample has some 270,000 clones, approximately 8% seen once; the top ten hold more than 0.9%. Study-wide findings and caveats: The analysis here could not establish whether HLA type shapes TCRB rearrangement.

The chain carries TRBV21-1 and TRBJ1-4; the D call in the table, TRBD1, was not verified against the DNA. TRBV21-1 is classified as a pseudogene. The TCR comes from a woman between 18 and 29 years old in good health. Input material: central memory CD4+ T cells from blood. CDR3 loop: CASNRRGRWNEKLFF. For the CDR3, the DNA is TGTGCCAGCAATCGAAGGGGGCGTTGGAATGAAAAACTGTTTTTT.